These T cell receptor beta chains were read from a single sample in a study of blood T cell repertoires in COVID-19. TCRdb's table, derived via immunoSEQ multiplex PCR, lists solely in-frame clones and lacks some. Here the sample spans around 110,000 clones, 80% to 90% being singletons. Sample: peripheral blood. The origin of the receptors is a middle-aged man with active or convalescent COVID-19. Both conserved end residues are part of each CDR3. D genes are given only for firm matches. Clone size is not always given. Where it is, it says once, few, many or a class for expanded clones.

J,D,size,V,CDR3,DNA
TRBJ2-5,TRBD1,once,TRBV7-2,CASSLEGTAFQETQYF,TGTGCCAGCAGCTTAGAGGGGACAGCATTCCAAGAGACCCAGTACTTC
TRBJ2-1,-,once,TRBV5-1,CASRETTYNEQFF,TGCGCCAGCAGGGAGACCACCTACAATGAGCAGTTCTTC
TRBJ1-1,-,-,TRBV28,CASSIGRVQRDTEAFF,TGTGCCAGCAGTATAGGGAGGGTCCAAAGGGACACTGAAGCTTTCTTT
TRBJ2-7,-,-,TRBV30,CAWSAQTYEQYF,TGTGCCTGGAGTGCCCAGACTTACGAGCAGTACTTC
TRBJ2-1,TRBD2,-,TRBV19,CASSISGGSYNEQFF,TGTGCCAGTAGTATTAGCGGGGGATCCTACAATGAGCAGTTCTTC
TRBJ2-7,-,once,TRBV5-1,CASSLAETAGGDEQYF,TGCGCCAGCAGCTTGGCCGAGACGGCCGGCGGGGACGAGCAGTACTTC
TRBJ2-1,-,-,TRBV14,CASSQDRSFKFNEQFF,TGTGCCAGCAGCCAAGACCGGTCCTTTAAATTTAATGAGCAGTTCTTC
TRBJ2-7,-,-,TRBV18,CASSRGVTDSYEQYF,TGTGCCAGCTCACGAGGAGTGACCGACTCCTACGAGCAGTACTTC
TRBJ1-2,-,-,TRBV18,CASSPQGDYGYTF,TGTGCCAGCTCACCACAGGGAGACTATGGCTACACCTTC
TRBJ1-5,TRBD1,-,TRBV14,CASSQGTGAQPQHF,TGTGCCAGCAGCCAAGGGACAGGGGCGCAGCCCCAGCATTTT
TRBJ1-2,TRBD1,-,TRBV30,CAWSVQGTGVSYTF,TGTGCCTGGAGTGTACAGGGGACAGGGGTGAGCTACACCTTC
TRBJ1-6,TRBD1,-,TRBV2,CASSGQGLGNSPLHF,TGTGCCAGCAGTGGACAGGGGTTAGGTAATTCACCCCTCCACTTT
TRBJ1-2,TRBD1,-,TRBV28,CASSTGQPYAGYTF,TGTGCCAGCAGTACGGGACAGCCCTATGCTGGCTACACCTTC